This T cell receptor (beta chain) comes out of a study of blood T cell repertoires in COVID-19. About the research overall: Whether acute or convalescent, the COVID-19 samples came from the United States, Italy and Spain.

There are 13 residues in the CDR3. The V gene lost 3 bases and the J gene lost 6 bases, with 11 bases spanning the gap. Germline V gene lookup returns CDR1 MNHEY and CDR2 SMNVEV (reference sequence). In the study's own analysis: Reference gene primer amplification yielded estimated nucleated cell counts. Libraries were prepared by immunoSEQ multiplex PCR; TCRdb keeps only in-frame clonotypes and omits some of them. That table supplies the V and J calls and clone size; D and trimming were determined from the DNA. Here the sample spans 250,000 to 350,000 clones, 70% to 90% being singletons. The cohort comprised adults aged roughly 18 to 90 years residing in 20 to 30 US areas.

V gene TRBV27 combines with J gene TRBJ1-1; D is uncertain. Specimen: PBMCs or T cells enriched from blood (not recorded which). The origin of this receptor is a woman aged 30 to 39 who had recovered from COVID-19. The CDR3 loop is CASSFARMAEAFF. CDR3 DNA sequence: TGTGCCAGCAGTTTCGCCAGGATGGCTGAAGCTTTCTTT.